The present entry profiles one TCR beta chain with its context. Its target is unknown. These data are taken from a study of T-cell reconstitution after alpha-beta-depleted transplantation in children. Findings and caveats of the study: Newly produced T cells mostly accounted for T-cell counts and diversity one year post-transplant. The study reportedly traced alpha-beta T cells about two months after transplant to several hundred expanded graft clones. Recipient T cells and thymic progenitors that survived were the source of the high TCRbeta diversity seen at day 60 in some patients.

The J segment lost 9 bases and the V segment lost 1 base, leaving 5 bases of the junction unmatched. CDR3 length: 15 amino acids. Per the germline V gene, CDR1 is KGHSH and CDR2 is LQKENI. Unique molecular identifiers were incorporated when the TCRbeta library was constructed. TCRdb called the PCR reads again in MiXCR, with one record for every CDR3 protein. There are 500,000 to 750,000 distinct CDR3 sequences in the sample; about a quarter occur only once, and around a third lies in the top ten. The clonotype was recovered from a boy under two years old with Wiskott-Aldrich syndrome, due to receive a stem cell transplant. The rearrangement links TRBV18 to TRBJ2-1; 11 bases match TRBD2. The sequenced sample was PBMCs, obtained before TCRalphabeta/CD19-depleted stem cell transplant. The CDR3, as DNA: TGTGCCAGCTCACCACTAGCGGGAGGGCCAACTGAGCAGTTCTTC. Its translation is CASSPLAGGPTEQFF. Based on the CDR3 plus reference TRBV18 and TRBJ2-1, the full variable domain is NAGVMQNPRHLVRRRGQEARLRCSPMKGHSHVYWYRQLPEEGLKFMVYLQKENIIDESGMPKERFSAEFPKEGPSILRIQQVVRGDSAAYFCASSPLAGGPTEQFFGPGTRLTVL.